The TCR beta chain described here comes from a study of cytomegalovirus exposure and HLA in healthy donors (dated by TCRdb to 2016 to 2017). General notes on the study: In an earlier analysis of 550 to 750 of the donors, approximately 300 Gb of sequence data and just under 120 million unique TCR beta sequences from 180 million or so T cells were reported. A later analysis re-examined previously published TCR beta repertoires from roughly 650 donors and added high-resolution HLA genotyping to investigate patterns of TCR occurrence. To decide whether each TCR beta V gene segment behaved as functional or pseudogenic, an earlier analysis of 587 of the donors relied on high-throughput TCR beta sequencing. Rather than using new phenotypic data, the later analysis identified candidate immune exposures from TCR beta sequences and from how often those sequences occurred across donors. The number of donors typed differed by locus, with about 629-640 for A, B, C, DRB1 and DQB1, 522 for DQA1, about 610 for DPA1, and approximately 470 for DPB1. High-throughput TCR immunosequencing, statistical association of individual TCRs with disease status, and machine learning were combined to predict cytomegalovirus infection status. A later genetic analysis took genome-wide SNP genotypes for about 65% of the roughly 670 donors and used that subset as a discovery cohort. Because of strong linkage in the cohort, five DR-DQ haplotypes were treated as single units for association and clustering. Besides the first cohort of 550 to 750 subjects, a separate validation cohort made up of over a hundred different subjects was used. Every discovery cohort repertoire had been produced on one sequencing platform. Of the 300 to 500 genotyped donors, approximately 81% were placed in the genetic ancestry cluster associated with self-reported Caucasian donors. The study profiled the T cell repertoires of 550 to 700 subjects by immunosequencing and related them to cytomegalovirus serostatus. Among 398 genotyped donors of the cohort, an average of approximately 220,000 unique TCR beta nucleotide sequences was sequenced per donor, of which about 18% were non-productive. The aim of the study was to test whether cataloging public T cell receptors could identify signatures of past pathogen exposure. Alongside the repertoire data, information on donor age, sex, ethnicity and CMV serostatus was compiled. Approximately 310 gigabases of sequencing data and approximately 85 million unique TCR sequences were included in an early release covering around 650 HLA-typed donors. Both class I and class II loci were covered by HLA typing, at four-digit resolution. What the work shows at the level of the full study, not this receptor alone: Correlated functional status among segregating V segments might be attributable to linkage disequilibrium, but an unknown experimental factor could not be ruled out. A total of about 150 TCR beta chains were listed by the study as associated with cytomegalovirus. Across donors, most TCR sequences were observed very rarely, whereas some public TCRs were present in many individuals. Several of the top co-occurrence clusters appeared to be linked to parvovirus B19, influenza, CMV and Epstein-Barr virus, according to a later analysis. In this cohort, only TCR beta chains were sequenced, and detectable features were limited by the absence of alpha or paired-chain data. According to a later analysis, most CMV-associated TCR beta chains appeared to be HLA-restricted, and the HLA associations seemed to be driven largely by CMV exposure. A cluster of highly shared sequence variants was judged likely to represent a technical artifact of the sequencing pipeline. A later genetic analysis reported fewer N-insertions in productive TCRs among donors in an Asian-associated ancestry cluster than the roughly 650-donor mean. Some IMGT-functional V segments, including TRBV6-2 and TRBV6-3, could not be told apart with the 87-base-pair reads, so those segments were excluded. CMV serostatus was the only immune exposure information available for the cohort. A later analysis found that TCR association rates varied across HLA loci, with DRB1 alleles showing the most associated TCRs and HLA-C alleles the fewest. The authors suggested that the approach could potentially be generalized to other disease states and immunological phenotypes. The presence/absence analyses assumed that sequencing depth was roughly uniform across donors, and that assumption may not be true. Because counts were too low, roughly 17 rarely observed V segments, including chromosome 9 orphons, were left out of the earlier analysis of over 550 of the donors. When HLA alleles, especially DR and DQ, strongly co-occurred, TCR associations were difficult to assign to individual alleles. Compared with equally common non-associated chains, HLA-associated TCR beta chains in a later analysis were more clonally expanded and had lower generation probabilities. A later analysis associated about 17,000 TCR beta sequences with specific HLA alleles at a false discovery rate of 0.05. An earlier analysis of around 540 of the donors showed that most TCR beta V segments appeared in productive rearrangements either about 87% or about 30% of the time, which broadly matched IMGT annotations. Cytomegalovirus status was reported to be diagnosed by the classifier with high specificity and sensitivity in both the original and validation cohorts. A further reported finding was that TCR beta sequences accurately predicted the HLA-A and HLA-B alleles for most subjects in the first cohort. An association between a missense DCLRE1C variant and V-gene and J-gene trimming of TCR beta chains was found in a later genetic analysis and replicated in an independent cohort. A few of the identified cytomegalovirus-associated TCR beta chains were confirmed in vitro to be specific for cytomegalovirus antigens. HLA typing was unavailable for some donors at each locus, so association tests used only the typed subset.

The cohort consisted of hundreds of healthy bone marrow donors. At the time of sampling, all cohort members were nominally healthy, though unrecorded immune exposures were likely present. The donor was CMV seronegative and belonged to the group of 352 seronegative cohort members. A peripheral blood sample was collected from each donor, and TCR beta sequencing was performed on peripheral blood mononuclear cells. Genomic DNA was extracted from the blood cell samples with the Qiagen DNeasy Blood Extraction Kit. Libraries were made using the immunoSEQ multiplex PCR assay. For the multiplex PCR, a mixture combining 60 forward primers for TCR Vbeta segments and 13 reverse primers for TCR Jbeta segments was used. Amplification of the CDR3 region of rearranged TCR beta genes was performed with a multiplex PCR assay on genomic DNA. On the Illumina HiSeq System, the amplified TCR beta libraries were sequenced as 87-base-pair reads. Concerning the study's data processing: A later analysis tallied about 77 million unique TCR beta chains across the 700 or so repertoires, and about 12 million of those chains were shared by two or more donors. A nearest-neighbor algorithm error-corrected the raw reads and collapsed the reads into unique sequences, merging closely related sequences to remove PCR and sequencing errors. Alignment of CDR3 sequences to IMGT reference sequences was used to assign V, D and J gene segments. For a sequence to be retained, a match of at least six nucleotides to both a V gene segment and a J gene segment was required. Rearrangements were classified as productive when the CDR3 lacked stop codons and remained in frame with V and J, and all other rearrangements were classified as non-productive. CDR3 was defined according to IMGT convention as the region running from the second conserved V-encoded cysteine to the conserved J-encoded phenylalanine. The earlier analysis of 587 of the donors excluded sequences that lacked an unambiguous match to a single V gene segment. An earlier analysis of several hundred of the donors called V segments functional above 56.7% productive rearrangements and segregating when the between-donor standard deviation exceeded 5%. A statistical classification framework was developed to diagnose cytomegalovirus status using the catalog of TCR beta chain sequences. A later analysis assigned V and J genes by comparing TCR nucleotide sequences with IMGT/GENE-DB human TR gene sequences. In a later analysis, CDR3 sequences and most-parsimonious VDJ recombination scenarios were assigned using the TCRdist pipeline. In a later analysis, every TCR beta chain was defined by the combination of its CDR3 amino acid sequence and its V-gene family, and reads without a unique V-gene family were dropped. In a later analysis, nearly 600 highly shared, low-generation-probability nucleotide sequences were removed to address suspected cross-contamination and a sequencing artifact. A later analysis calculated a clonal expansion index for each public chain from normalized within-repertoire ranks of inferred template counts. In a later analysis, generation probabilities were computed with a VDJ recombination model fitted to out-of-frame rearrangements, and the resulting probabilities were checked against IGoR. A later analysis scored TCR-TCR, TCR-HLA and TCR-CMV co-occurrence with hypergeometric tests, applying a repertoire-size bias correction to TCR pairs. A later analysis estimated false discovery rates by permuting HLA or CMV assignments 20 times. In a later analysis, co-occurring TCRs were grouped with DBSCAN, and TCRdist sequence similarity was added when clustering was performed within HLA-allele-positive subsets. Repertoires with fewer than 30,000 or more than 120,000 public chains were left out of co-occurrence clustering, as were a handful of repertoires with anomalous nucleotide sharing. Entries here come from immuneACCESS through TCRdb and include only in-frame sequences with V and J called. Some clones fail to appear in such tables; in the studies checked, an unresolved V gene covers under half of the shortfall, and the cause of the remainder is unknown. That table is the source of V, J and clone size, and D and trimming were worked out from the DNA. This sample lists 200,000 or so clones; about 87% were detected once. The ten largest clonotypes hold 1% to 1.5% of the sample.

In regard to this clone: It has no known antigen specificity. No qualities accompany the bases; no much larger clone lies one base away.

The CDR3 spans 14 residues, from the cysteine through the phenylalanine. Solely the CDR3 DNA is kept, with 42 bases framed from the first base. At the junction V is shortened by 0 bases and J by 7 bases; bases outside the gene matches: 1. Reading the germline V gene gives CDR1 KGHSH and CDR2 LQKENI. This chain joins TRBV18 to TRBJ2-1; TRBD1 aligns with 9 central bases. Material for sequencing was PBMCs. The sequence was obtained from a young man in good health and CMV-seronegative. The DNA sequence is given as TGTGCCAGCTCACCACCCGGGACAGGGAATGAGCAGTTCTTC. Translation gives CASSPPGTGNEQFF.